The rows below give T cell receptor beta chains drawn from one sample of a study of blood T cells in healthy people across ages. MiXCR, run by TCRdb on the 5' RACE reads, gives a single entry per CDR3 protein. This sample has hundreds of thousands of distinct CDR3 sequences, with about 42% found just once. Sequencing used blood. The receptors come from an older man in good health. CDR3s include the opening cysteine and the closing phenylalanine or tryptophan. D genes are given only for firm matches. Clone size is not always given. Where it is, it says once, few, many or a class for expanded clones.

>TRBJ1-5|TRBV20-1|NA|TRBD1
TGCAGTGCTCGGGGACAGGGAATTCGTCAGCCCCAGCATTTT
CSARGQGIRQPQHF
>TRBJ2-6|TRBV6-2/TRBV6-3|few|NA
TGTGCCAGCAGTCCCCGTCCGAGCTCTGGGGCCAACGTCCTGACTTTC
CASSPRPSSGANVLTF
>TRBJ2-1|TRBV20-1|NA|NA
TGCAGTGCTAGACCCGGGGTCGATGAGCAGTTCTTC
CSARPGVDEQFF
>TRBJ2-7|TRBV20-1|NA|TRBD2
TGCAGTGCCAAAGGTATTTCTAGCGGCGAGCAGTACTTC
CSAKGISSGEQYF
>TRBJ1-2|TRBV25-1|NA|TRBD1
TGTGCCAGCAGCCCCGCCTCAGGGGGCGCGAGAGAAGGCTACACCTTC
CASSPASGGAREGYTF
>TRBJ1-2|TRBV6-2/TRBV6-3|NA|TRBD1
TGTGCCAGCAGTTACCTGAGAACAGGGGGTGGCGGCTACACCTTC
CASSYLRTGGGGYTF
>TRBJ2-6|TRBV14|once|NA
TGTGCCAGCAGCCACGGCTCTGGGGCCAACGTCCTGACTTTC
CASSHGSGANVLTF
>TRBJ1-4|TRBV7-2|few|NA
TGTGCCAGCAGCTGGGACGGCGCAACTAATGAAAAACTGTTTTTT
CASSWDGATNEKLFF
>TRBJ2-5|TRBV29-1|NA|TRBD2
TGCAGCGTTGAATTCGTATCGGGGACTAGCGGGAGGACTATCCAAGAGACCCAGTACTTC
CSVEFVSGTSGRTIQETQYF
>TRBJ2-7|TRBV5-1|NA|NA
TGCGCCAGCAGCTATGGAGTCACAGGGATCCCTCACGAGCAGTACTTC
CASSYGVTGIPHEQYF
>TRBJ2-5|TRBV7-2|NA|NA
TGTGCCAGCAGCTTAAGGGAGGTGAGAGAGACCCAGTACTTC
CASSLREVRETQYF
>TRBJ2-7|TRBV29-1|NA|NA
TGCAGCGTTCACCGAGGGGAGGCGGGGTACGAGCAGTACTTC
CSVHRGEAGYEQYF
>TRBJ2-7|TRBV29-1|few|TRBD2
TGCAGCGTCATAGCGGGGTATAACGAGCAGTACTTC
CSVIAGYNEQYF
>TRBJ2-1|TRBV2|once|NA
TGTGCCAGCAGTGAAGCAGACAGACCTAATGAGCAGTTCTTC
CASSEADRPNEQFF
>TRBJ2-1|TRBV11-2|NA|NA
TGTGCCAGCAGCTTCTTGGGGCTTTTCAGACATGAGCAGTTCTTC
CASSFLGLFRHEQFF
>TRBJ2-7|TRBV20-1|NA|NA
TGCAGTGCTAGAGGGACCGCTACCTACGAGCAGTACTTC
CSARGTATYEQYF
>TRBJ2-7|TRBV28|NA|TRBD1
TGTGCCAGCAGTCTGACCGGGACAGGGATCTCCTACGAGCAGTACTTC
CASSLTGTGISYEQYF
>TRBJ2-7|TRBV7-8|NA|NA
TGTGCCAGCAGCTTAAACGGGAGAATGAACGAGCAGTACTTC
CASSLNGRMNEQYF
>TRBJ2-7|TRBV4-2|many|TRBD2
TGTGCCAGCAGCTCTCGAGCGGGAGGGAGGGAAGAGCAGTACTTC
CASSSRAGGREEQYF
>TRBJ2-7|TRBV6-1|NA|TRBD2
TGTGCCAGCAGTGAAGGAAGGACTAGCGGGAGGGCCGTGTACTTC
CASSEGRTSGRAVYF
>TRBJ2-5|TRBV5-4|NA|TRBD2
TGTGCCAGCAGCCCTTCCCCTTCGTCCCGGGAGGGAGAGACCCAGTACTTC
CASSPSPSSREGETQYF
>TRBJ2-7|TRBV12-3/TRBV12-4|NA|NA
TGTGCCAGCAGTCGGAACCACGAGCAGTACTTC
CASSRNHEQYF
>TRBJ2-3|TRBV6-6|NA|TRBD2
TGTGCCTCCCAGGGACTAGCCTTATCCACAGATACGCAGTATTTT
CASQGLALSTDTQYF
>TRBJ2-5|TRBV5-6|NA|TRBD2
TGTGCCAGCAGCCCTTGGGCTGAGCGGGGAATCCAAGAGACCCAGTACTTC
CASSPWAERGIQETQYF
>TRBJ2-1|TRBV20-1|NA|NA
TGCAGTGCACCACCCTCTGTCCTCGGGGAGACCCAGTTCTTC
CSAPPSVLGETQFF
>TRBJ2-7|TRBV4-1|NA|NA
TGCGCCAGCAGCCAACGATCAGGGGCGGTCTACAATGAGCAGTACTTC
CASSQRSGAVYNEQYF
>TRBJ1-2|TRBV4-2|NA|NA
TGTGCCAGCAGCCAAGATAGGGGGGGGATCTATGGCTACACCTTC
CASSQDRGGIYGYTF
>TRBJ2-5|TRBV27|NA|TRBD2
TGTGCCAGCAGTTTAAGAGCGGGAGGGCGGGAGACCCAGTACTTC
CASSLRAGGRETQYF
>TRBJ2-7|TRBV14|NA|NA
TGTGCCAGCGGCTTTCAACTGTCGCCCCAGTACTTC
CASGFQLSPQYF
>TRBJ2-5|TRBV20-1|NA|TRBD2
TGCAGTGCTAGAGATCCGGTAGCGGGAGAAGAGACCCAGTACTTC
CSARDPVAGEETQYF
>TRBJ1-5|TRBV7-9|NA|TRBD1
TGTGCCAGCAGCCCCCCGGGACAGGGGGTTGGGTATGACAATCAGCCCCAGCATTTT
CASSPPGQGVGYDNQPQHF
>TRBJ1-1|TRBV7-9|few|NA
TGTGCCAGCAGCTTAGGGGCAGGTCACAGGGCGATTGAAGCTTTCTTT
CASSLGAGHRAIEAFF
>TRBJ2-2|TRBV7-2|few|NA
TGTGCCAGCAGTCCGTTCGGGGAGCTGTTTTTT
CASSPFGELFF
>TRBJ2-3|TRBV29-1|NA|NA
TGCAGCGTGCCCGACAGGTATACTAGCACAGATACGCAGTATTTT
CSVPDRYTSTDTQYF
>TRBJ2-4|TRBV2|NA|TRBD2
TGTGCCAGCGGGGCTAGGACTAGCGGGAGATCTACCAAAAACATTCAGTACTTC
CASGARTSGRSTKNIQYF
>TRBJ1-5|TRBV18|NA|NA
TGTGCCAGCTCACCAGGAATCAATAGCAATCAGCCCCAGCATTTT
CASSPGINSNQPQHF
>TRBJ2-3|TRBV4-1|once|NA
TGCGCCAGCAGCCAAGTAGGGCAACAGGTTGGGGATACGCAGTATTTT
CASSQVGQQVGDTQYF
>TRBJ1-4|TRBV7-2|once|NA
TGTGCCAGCAGCGGGGAAAGACAGGAGGAGGAAAAACTGTTTTTT
CASSGERQEEEKLFF
>TRBJ2-7|TRBV28|NA|NA
TGTGCCAGCAGTTCTGGGGACGGGATAAAACCCTACGAGCAGTACTTC
CASSSGDGIKPYEQYF
>TRBJ1-2|TRBV7-3|NA|TRBD1
TGTGCCAGCAGCTTAACGCCTCGCGGACAGGGTGACTATGGCTACACCTTC
CASSLTPRGQGDYGYTF
>TRBJ2-7|TRBV15|NA|NA
TGTGCCACCAGCAGCCTCTGGGTTTCCGAGCAGTACTTC
CATSSLWVSEQYF
>TRBJ2-5|TRBV27|NA|NA
TGTGCCAGCAGTACCTCCCCCGAGACCCAGTACTTC
CASSTSPETQYF
>TRBJ2-3|TRBV24-1|NA|TRBD2
TGTGCCACCAGTGATTTTACGGGACTAGCGACAGATACGCAGTATTTT
CATSDFTGLATDTQYF
>TRBJ2-5|TRBV27|NA|NA
TGTGCCAGCAGTATAGACAGGACCCAAGAGACCCAGTACTTC
CASSIDRTQETQYF
>TRBJ2-3|TRBV11-2|NA|TRBD2
TGTGCCAGCAGCTTAGTTGGTCTAGCGGGGCCCAACACAGATACGCAGTATTTT
CASSLVGLAGPNTDTQYF